These T cell receptor beta chains were read from a single sample in a study of technical replicates of blood from a handful of donors. Assay: immunoSEQ multiplex PCR; the TCRdb copy retains only in-frame clones and omits some. Of 70,000 to 85,000 clones listed, 80% to 95% were seen once; the top ten hold 0.35% to 0.45%. Sequencing was done on a sample of T cells isolated from PBMCs. These receptors were taken from a human donor in good health. Both conserved end residues are part of each CDR3. A D gene is named only where the DNA matches it firmly. For some rows the clone size is stated as once, few or many, or as a class when expanded; others skip it.

clone size,J gene,D gene,V gene,CDR3 protein,CDR3 DNA
NA,TRBJ2-3,TRBD2,TRBV4-1,CASSLPGLAGGLGDTQYF,TGCGCCAGCAGCCTTCCGGGACTAGCGGGAGGGCTCGGAGATACGCAGTATTTT
few,TRBJ2-7,TRBD2,TRBV27,CASSFIAGGHEQYF,TGTGCCAGCAGTTTTATTGCGGGAGGCCACGAGCAGTACTTC
NA,TRBJ2-7,NA,TRBV5-5,CASSLASNSYEQYF,TGTGCCAGCAGCTTGGCTAGTAATAGCTACGAGCAGTACTTC
NA,TRBJ1-1,NA,TRBV6-5,CASSPSGNTEAFF,TGTGCCAGCAGCCCTTCAGGAAACACTGAAGCTTTCTTT
NA,TRBJ2-2,NA,TRBV27,CASSLSGEANTGELFF,TGTGCCAGCAGTTTATCTGGAGAGGCGAACACCGGGGAGCTGTTTTTT
once,TRBJ2-7,NA,TRBV4-1,CASSQTQIQGTVYEQYF,TGCGCCAGCAGCCAAACCCAAATTCAGGGAACTGTCTACGAGCAGTACTTC
NA,TRBJ2-3,NA,TRBV4-2,CATRSGDTQYF,TGTGCCACCCGATCGGGAGATACGCAGTATTTT
NA,TRBJ2-1,TRBD2,TRBV30,CAWSGLAGGVEQFF,TGTGCCTGGAGTGGATTAGCGGGAGGCGTAGAGCAGTTCTTC
NA,TRBJ1-1,NA,TRBV18,CASRRGGNTEAFF,TGTGCCAGCCGGCGGGGGGGCAACACTGAAGCTTTCTTT
NA,TRBJ2-7,NA,TRBV6-1,CATMGWDNPYEQYF,TGTGCCACCATGGGCTGGGACAACCCATACGAGCAGTACTTC
NA,TRBJ2-7,TRBD2,TRBV5-1,CASSLSAGAYYEQYF,TGCGCCAGCAGCTTGTCCGCGGGAGCCTACTACGAGCAGTACTTC
few,TRBJ2-1,TRBD2,TRBV7-6,CASSLGLAGASYNEQFF,TGTGCCAGCAGCTTGGGACTAGCGGGAGCCTCCTACAATGAGCAGTTCTTC
NA,TRBJ1-5,NA,TRBV16,CASSQSRSNQPQHF,TGTGCCAGCAGCCAATCCAGAAGCAATCAGCCCCAGCATTTT
NA,TRBJ1-2,NA,TRBV10-1,CASSSGNYGYTF,TGCGCCAGCAGTTCCGGGAACTATGGCTACACCTTC
NA,TRBJ2-2,NA,TRBV11-2,CASSLGAGAVPGELFF,TGTGCCAGCAGCTTGGGGGCGGGAGCAGTCCCCGGGGAGCTGTTTTTT
NA,TRBJ1-2,TRBD1,TRBV30,CAWSAPGQGYGYTF,TGTGCCTGGAGTGCCCCGGGACAGGGTTATGGCTACACCTTC
NA,TRBJ1-1,TRBD1,TRBV4-3,CASSQGARDRGNTEAFF,TGCGCCAGCAGCCAGGGAGCCCGGGACAGGGGAAACACTGAAGCTTTCTTT
NA,TRBJ2-6,NA,TRBV5-8,CASSPFAGRGANVLTF,TGTGCCAGCAGCCCCTTCGCAGGGCGGGGGGCCAACGTCCTGACTTTC
NA,TRBJ2-7,NA,TRBV29-1,CSVSTSSSHEQYF,TGCAGCGTTAGTACTAGCTCATCCCACGAGCAGTACTTC
NA,TRBJ1-2,TRBD1,TRBV7-9,CASSFGQAIGYGYTF,TGTGCCAGCAGCTTCGGACAGGCGATAGGATATGGCTACACCTTC
NA,TRBJ1-5,NA,TRBV6-5,CASGEEGRQPQHF,TGTGCCAGCGGGGAGGAGGGTCGGCAGCCCCAGCATTTT
NA,TRBJ2-3,TRBD2,TRBV27,CASSRGRYGDTQYF,TGTGCCAGCAGTCGCGGGAGATATGGAGATACGCAGTATTTT
NA,TRBJ2-7,NA,TRBV11-1,CASSLAPTFYEQYF,TGTGCCAGCAGCTTAGCTCCTACTTTCTACGAGCAGTACTTC
NA,TRBJ1-3,NA,TRBV6-5,CASSYGGAGNTIYF,TGTGCCAGCAGTTACGGCGGGGCTGGAAACACCATATATTTT
NA,TRBJ2-5,TRBD1,TRBV9,CASSVGTGPETQYF,TGTGCCAGCAGCGTAGGGACAGGGCCAGAGACCCAGTACTTC
NA,TRBJ2-5,NA,TRBV11-2,CASSPRPGVETQYF,TGTGCCAGCAGCCCGCGTCCCGGGGTGGAGACCCAGTACTTC
NA,TRBJ2-7,NA,TRBV5-4,CASSLEAGSYEQYF,TGTGCCAGCAGCTTGGAAGCGGGCTCCTACGAGCAGTACTTC
NA,TRBJ1-1,NA,TRBV27,CASRNQPGQNTEAFF,TGTGCCAGCAGAAACCAACCGGGACAGAACACTGAAGCTTTCTTT
NA,TRBJ2-1,TRBD1,TRBV7-6,CASSWSGTGGANPNEQFF,TGTGCCAGCAGCTGGTCCGGGACAGGGGGCGCAAACCCCAATGAGCAGTTCTTC
NA,TRBJ2-6,NA,TRBV5-4,CASSPAGANVLTF,TGTGCCAGCAGCCCTGCTGGGGCCAACGTCCTGACTTTC
NA,TRBJ2-7,NA,TRBV6-1,CASSELPYEQYF,TGTGCCAGCAGTGAACTCCCTTACGAGCAGTACTTC
NA,TRBJ2-1,TRBD2,TRBV13,CASMIRLGLAGISYNEQFF,TGTGCCAGCATGATAAGGTTGGGACTAGCGGGAATTTCCTACAATGAGCAGTTCTTC
NA,TRBJ2-7,TRBD2,TRBV7-3,CASSLLLADPYEQYF,TGTGCCAGCAGCTTACTACTAGCGGATCCCTACGAGCAGTACTTC
NA,TRBJ2-7,NA,TRBV6-1,CASSEWMGVEQYF,TGTGCCAGCAGTGAATGGATGGGAGTAGAGCAGTACTTC
NA,TRBJ1-1,NA,TRBV18,CASSYDSGAEAFF,TGTGCCAGCTCATACGACAGCGGGGCTGAAGCTTTCTTT
NA,TRBJ2-5,NA,TRBV10-3,CAISESASQETQYF,TGTGCCATCAGTGAGTCAGCGAGCCAAGAGACCCAGTACTTC
NA,TRBJ2-3,TRBD2,TRBV5-4,CASSSNLYAGGADTQYF,TGTGCCAGCAGCTCCAATCTCTACGCGGGAGGAGCAGATACGCAGTATTTT